A single T cell receptor beta chain is shown here with its context. The data were produced by immunoSEQ multiplex PCR, yet TCRdb's version contains in-frame clones alone and is incomplete. The sample includes under 60,000 clones, about nine tenths of them seen just once. The sample belongs to a study of blood T cell repertoires in COVID-19. The CDR3 totals 16 residues. CDR1 is KGHSH, CDR2 LQKENI, per germline. Trimming stripped 2 bases from V and 0 bases from J, with 10 bases between. The chain employs TRBV18 and TRBJ2-2; D call uncertain. Sequenced sample: peripheral blood. The clonotype comes from a man aged 55 to 70 with acute or convalescent COVID-19. The CDR3 DNA follows: TGTGCCAGCTCACCAAAGCCAAGCTCGAACACCGGGGAGCTGTTTTTT. Amino acid sequence: CASSPKPSSNTGELFF.